This T cell receptor beta chain was documented in a study of CD8 T cells in Susac syndrome. Study-wide context: Treatment status at blood draw for the Susac syndrome patients was therapy-naive, corticosteroids, or intravenous immunoglobulin alone.

Reverse transcription of about 0.5 to 1 ug RNA was carried out with random hexamers. TCRdb re-called the immunoSEQ multiplex PCR reads through MiXCR, storing one row per CDR3 protein. Among roughly 150,000 distinct CDR3 sequences listed, 85% to 95% were seen once. Germline assignment: CDR1 SQVTM and CDR2 ANQGSEA. This CDR3 region has 12 residues. V was pared by 4 bases and J by 0 bases, with 6 bases between. It was negative isolation that provided the CD8+ and CD4+ T cells, whereas TEMRA cells were enriched by FACS. The chain uses TRBV29-1 and TRBJ1-2; D not certain. The sequencing input was CD4+ T cells from PBMCs. This TCR came from a human donor with Susac syndrome. The CDR3 region has the DNA TGCAGCGTTGTGAGGACTAACTATGGCTACACCTTC. Amino acid sequence: CSVVRTNYGYTF.